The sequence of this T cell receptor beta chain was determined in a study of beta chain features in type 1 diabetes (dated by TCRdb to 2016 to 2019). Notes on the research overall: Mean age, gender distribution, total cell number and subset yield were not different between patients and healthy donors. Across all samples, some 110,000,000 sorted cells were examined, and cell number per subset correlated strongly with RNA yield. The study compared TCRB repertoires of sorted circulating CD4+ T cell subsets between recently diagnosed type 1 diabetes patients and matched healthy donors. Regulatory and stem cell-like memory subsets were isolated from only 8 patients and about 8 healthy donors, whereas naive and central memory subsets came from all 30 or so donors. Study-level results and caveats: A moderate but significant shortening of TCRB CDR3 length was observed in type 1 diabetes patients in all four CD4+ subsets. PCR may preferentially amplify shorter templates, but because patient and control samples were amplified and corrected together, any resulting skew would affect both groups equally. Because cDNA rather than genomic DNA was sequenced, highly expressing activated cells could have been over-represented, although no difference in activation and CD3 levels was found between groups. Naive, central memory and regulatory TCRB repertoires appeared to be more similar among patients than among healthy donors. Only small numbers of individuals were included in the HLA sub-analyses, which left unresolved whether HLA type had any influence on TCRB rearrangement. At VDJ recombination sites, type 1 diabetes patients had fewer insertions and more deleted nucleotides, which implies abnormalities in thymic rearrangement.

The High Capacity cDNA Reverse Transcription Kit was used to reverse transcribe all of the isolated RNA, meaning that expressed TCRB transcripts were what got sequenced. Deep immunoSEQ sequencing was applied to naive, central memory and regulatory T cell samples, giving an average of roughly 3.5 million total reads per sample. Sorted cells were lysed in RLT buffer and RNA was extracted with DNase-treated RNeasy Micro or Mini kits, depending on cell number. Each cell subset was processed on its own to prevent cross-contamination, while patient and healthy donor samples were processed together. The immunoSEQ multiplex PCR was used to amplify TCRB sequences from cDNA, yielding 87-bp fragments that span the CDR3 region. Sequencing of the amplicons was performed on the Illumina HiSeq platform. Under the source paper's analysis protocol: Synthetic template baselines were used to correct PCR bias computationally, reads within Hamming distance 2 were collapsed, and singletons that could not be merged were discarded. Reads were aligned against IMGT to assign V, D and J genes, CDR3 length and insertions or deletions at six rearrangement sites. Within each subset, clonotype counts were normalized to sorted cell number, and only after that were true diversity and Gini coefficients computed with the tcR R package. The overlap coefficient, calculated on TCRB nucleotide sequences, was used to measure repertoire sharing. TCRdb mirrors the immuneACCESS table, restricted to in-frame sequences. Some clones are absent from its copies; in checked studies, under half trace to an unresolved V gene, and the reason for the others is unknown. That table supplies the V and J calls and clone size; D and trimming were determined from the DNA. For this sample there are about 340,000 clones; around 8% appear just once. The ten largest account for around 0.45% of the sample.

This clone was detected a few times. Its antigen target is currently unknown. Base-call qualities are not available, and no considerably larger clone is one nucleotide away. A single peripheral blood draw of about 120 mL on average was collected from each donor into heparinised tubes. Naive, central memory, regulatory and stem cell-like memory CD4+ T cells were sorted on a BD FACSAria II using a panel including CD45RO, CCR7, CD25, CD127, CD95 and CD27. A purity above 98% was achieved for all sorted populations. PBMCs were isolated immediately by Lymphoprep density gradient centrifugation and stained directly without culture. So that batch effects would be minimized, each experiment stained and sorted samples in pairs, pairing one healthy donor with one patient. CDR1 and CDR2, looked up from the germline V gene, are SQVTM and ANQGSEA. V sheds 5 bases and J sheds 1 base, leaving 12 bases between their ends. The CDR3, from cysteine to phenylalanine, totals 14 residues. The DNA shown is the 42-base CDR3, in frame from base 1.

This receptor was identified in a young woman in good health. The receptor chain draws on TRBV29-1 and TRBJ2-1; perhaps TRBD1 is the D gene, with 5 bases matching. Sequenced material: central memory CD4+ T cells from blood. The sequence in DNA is TGCAGCGTTCTGGGCAGGGTTTCCTACAATGAGCAGTTCTTC. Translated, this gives CSVLGRVSYNEQFF.